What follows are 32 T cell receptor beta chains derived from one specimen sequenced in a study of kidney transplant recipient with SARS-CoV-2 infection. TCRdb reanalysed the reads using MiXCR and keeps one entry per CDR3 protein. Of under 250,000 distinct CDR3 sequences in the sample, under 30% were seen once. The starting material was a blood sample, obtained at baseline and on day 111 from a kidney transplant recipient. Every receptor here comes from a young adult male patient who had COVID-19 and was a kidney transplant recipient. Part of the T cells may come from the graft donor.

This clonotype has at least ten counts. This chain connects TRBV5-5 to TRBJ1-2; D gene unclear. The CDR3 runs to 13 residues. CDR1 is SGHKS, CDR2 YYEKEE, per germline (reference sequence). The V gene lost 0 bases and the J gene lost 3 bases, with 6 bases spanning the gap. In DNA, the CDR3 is TGTGCCAGCAGCTTGGGGATCGACTATGGCTACACCTTC. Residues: CASSLGIDYGYTF.

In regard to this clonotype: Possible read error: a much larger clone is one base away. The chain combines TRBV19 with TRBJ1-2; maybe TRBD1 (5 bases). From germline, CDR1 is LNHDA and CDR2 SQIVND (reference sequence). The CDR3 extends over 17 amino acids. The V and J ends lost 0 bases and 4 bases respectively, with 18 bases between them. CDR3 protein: CASSIDGTDASTYGYTF. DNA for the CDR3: TGTGCCAGTAGTATAGACGGGACGGACGCCAGCACCTATGGCTACACCTTC.

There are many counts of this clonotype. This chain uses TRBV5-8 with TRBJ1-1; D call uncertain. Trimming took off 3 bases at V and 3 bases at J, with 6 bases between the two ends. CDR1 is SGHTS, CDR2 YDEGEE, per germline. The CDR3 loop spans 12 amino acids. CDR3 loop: CASSSLHTEAFF. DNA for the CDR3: TGTGCCAGCAGCTCGCTACACACTGAAGCTTTCTTT. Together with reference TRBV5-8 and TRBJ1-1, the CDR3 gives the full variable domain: EAGVTQSPTHLIKTRGQQATLRCSPISGHTSVYWYQQALGLGLQFLLWYDEGEERNRGNFPPRFSGRQFPNYSSELNVNALELEDSALYLCASSSLHTEAFFGQGTRLTVV.

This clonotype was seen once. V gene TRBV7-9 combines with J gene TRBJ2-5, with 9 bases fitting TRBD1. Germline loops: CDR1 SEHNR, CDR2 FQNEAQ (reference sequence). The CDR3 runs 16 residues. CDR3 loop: CISSAPGTGFQETQYF. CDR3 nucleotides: TGTATCAGCAGCGCCCCCGGGACAGGGTTCCAAGAGACCCAGTACTTC.

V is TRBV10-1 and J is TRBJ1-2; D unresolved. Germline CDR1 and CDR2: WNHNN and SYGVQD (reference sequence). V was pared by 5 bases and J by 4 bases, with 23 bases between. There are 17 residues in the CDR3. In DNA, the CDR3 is TGCGCCAGCAGTTCCGTACAAAGATCGCGAAAGACCTATGGCTACACCTTC. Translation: CASSSVQRSRKTYGYTF.

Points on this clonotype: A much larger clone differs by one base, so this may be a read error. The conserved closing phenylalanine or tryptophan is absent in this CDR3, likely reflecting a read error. CDR3 amino acids: CASGFETLQGKTYGYTS. The CDR3 DNA reads as TGTGCTAGTGGTTTCGAAACTTTGCAGGGAAAGACCTATGGCTACACCTCC. V usage is TRBV12-5 and J usage is TRBJ1-2, with D possibly being TRBD1 (5 bases). The CDR3 contains 17 residues. In germline, CDR1 is LGHNT, CDR2 FRNRAP. V dropped 3 bases and J dropped 4 bases, with 21 bases sitting between them.

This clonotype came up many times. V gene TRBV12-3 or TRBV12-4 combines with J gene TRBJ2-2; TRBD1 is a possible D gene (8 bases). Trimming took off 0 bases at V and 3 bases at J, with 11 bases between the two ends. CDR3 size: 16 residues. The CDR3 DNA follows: TGTGCCAGCAGTTTAGCACAGGGGGGGGACACCGGGGAGCTGTTTTTT. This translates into CASSLAQGGDTGELFF.

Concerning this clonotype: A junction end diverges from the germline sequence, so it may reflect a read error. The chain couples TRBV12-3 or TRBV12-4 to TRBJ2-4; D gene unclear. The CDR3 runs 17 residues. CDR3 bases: TGTGCCAACAGTTTGGCGTCCGATATTTTAGCCAAAAACATTCAGTACTTC. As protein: CANSLASDILAKNIQYF.

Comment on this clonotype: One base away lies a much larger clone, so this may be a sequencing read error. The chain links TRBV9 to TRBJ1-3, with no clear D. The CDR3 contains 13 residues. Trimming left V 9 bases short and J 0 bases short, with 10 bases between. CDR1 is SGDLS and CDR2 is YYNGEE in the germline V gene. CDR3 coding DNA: TGTGCCAACGGCGTATTCTCTGGAAACACCATATATTTT. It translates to CANGVFSGNTIYF.

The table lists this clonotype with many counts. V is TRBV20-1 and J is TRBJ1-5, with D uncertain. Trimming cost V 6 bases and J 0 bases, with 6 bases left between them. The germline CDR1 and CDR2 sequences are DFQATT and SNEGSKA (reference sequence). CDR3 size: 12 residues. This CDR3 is CSAHNSNQPQHF. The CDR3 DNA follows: TGCAGTGCCCACAATAGCAATCAGCCCCAGCATTTT.

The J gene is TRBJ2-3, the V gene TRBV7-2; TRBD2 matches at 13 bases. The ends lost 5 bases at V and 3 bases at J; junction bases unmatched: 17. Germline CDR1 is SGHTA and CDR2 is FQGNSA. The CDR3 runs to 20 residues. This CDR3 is CASSARGHETSGRRTDTQYF. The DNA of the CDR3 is TGTGCCAGCAGCGCCCGGGGCCATGAGACTAGCGGGAGGCGTACAGATACGCAGTATTTT.

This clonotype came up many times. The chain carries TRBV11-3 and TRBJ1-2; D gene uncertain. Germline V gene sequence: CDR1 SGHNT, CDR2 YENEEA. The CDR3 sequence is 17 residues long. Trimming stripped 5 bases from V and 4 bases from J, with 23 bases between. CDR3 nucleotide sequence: TGTGCCAGCAGCGCGTCACACGATCTCGGAAAGACCTATGGCTACACCTTC. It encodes CASSASHDLGKTYGYTF.

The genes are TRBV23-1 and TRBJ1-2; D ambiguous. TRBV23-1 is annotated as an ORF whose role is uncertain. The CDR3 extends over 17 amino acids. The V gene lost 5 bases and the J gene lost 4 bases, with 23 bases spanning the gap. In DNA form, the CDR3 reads TGCGCCAGCAGTGCGAGGGCGCTACGCAGAAAGACCTATGGCTACACCTTC. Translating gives CASSARALRRKTYGYTF.

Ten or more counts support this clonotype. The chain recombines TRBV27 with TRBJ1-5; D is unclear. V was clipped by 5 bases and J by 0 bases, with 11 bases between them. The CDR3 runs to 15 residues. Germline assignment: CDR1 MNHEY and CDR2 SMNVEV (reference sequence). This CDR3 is CASSPSDYSNQPQHF. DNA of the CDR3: TGTGCCAGCAGTCCCTCCGACTATAGCAATCAGCCCCAGCATTTT.

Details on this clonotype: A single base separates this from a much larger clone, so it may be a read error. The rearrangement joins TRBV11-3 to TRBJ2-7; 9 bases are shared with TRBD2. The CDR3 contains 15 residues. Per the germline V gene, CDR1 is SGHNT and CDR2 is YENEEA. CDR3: CASSSLAGIQETQCF. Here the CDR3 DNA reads TGTGCCAGCAGCTCGCTAGCGGGGATCCAAGAGACCCAGTGCTTC.

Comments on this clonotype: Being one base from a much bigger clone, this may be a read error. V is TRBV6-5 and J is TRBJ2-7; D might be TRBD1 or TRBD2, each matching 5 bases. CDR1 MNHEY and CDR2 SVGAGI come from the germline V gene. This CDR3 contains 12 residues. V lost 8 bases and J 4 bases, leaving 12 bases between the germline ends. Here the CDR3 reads CASQGAIYEQYF. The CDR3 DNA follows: TGTGCCAGCCAGGGAGCTATTTACGAGCAGTACTTC.

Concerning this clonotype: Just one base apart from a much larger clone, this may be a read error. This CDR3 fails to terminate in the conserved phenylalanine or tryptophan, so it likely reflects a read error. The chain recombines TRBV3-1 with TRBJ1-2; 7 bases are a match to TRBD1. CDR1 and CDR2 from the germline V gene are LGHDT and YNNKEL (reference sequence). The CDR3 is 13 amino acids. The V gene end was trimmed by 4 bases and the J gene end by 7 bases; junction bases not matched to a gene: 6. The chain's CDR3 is CASSPRGSGGYTI. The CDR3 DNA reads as TGTGCCAGCAGCCCCAGGGGGTCCGGTGGCTACACCATC.

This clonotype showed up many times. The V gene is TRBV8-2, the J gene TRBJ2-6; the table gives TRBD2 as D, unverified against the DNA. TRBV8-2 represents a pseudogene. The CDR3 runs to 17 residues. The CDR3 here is CGTSTRITQSRANVLTF. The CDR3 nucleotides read TGTGGCACGAGTACGAGGATAACACAAAGTCGGGCCAACGTCCTGACTTTC.

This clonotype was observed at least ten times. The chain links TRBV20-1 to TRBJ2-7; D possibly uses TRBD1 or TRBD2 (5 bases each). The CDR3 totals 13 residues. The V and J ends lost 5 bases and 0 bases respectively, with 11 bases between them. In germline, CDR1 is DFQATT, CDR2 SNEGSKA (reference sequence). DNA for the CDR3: TGCAGTGCTTCCGGGACGTACTCCTACGAGCAGTACTTC. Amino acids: CSASGTYSYEQYF.

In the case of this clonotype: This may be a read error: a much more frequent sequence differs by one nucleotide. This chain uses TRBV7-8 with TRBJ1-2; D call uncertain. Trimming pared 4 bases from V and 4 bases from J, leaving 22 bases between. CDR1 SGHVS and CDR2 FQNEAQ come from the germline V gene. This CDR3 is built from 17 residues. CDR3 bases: TGTGCCAGCAGCTCACCGCGGTTTACCCGAAAGGCCTATGGCTACACCTTC. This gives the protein CASSSPRFTRKAYGYTF.

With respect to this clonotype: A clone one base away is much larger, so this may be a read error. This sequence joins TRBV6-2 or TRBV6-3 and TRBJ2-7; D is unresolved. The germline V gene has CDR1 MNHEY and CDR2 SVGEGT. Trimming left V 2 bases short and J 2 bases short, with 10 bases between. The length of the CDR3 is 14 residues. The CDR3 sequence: CASSYEESTYEQYF. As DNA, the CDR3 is TGTGCCAGCAGTTACGAGGAAAGCACCTACGAGCAGTACTTC.

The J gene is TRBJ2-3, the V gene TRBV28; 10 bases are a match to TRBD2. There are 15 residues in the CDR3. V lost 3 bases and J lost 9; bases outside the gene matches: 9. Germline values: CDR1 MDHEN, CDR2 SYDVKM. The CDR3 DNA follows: TGTGCCAGCAGTTTTCAAGCGGGGGGGCGGGACACGCAGTATTTT. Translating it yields CASSFQAGGRDTQYF. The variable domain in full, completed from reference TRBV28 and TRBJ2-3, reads DVKVTQSSRYLVKRTGEKVFLECVQDMDHENMFWYRQDPGLGLRLIYFSYDVKMKEKGDIPEGYSVSREKKERFSLILESASTNQTSMYLCASSFQAGGRDTQYFGPGTRLTVL.

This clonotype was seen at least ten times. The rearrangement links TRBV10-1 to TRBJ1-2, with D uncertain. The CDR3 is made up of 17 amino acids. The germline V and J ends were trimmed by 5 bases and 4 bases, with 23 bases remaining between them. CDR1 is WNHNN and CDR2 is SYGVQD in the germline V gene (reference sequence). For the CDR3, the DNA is TGCGCCAGCAGTACTGACGTAAGATCGCGAAAGACCTATGGCTACACCTTC. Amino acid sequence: CASSTDVRSRKTYGYTF.

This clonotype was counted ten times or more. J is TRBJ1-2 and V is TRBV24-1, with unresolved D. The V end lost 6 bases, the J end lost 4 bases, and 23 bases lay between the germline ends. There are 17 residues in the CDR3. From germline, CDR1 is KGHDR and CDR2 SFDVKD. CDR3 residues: CATSRSLSTRKTYGYTF. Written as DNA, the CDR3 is TGTGCCACCAGTCGGTCACTTAGTACCAGAAAGACCTATGGCTACACCTTC.

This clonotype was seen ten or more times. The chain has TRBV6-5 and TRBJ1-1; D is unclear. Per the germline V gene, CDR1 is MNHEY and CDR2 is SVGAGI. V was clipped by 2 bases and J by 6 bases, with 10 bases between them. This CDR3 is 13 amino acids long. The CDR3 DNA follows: TGTGCCAGCAGTTACGGAGGGATCGCTGAAGCTTTCTTT. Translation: CASSYGGIAEAFF.

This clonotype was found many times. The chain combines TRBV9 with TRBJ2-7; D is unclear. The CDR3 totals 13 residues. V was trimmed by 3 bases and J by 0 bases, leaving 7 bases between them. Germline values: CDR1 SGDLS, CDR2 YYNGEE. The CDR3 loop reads CASSEDTSYEQYF. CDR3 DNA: TGTGCCAGCAGCGAAGACACCTCCTACGAGCAGTACTTC.

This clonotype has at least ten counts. Here the CDR3 reads CASSPQTGEVYGYTF. In DNA, the CDR3 is TGTGCCAGCAGTCCTCAGACAGGGGAGGTCTATGGCTACACCTTC. The chain links TRBV13 to TRBJ1-2; 8 nucleotides agree with TRBD1. The CDR3 loop spans 15 amino acids. Germline V CDR1 and CDR2: PRHDT, FYEKMQ (reference sequence). V lost 6 bases to trimming and J lost 4 bases; unmatched junction nucleotides: 10.

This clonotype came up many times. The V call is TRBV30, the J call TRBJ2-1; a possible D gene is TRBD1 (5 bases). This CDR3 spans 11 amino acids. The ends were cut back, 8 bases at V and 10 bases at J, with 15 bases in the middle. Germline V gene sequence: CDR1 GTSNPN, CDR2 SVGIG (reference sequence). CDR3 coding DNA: TGTGCCGCCTCCCGACAGATCGAGCAGTTCTTC. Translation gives CAASRQIEQFF.

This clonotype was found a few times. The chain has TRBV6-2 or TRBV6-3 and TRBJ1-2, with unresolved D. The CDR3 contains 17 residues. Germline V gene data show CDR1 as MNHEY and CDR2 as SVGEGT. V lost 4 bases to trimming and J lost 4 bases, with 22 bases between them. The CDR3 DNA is TGTGCCAGCAGTTGCCGAGGCTGCATCGGAAAGACCTATGGCTACACCTTC. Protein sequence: CASSCRGCIGKTYGYTF.

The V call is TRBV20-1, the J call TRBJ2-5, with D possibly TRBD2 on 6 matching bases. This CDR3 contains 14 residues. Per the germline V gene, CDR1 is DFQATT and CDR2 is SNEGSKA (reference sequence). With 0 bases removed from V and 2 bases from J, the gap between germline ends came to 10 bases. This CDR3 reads CSARDVREQETQYF. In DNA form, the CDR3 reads TGCAGTGCTAGAGATGTACGGGAGCAAGAGACCCAGTACTTC.

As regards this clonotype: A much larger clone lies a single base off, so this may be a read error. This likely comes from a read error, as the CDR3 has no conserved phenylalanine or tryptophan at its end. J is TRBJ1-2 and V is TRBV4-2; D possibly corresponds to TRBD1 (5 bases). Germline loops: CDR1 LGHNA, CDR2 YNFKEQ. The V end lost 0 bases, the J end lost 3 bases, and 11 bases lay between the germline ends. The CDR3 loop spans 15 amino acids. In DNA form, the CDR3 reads TGTGCCAGCAGCCAAGAGGGACTCCGAGACTATGGCTACACCCTC. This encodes CASSQEGLRDYGYTL.

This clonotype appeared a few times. The DNA of the CDR3 is TGCAGTGCTAGAGATCTGAGGGGTTCAATGAACACTGAAGCTTTCTTT. Translating it yields CSARDLRGSMNTEAFF. This sequence joins TRBV20-1 and TRBJ1-1; perhaps TRBD1 as D (5 bases). Per the germline V gene, CDR1 is DFQATT and CDR2 is SNEGSKA (reference sequence). V gave up 0 bases and J gave up 0 bases, with 14 bases separating them. This CDR3 comprises 16 residues.